The clone carrying this TCR beta chain has just a few counts. Its specificity is not known. This entry comes from a study of T-cell memory formation after mild COVID-19. Background on the study: Across donors, TCR clusters were largely donor specific. Overall study results and limits: Contracting clones from day 15 to 85 had balanced CD4/CD8; later expanders favoured CD4+. Researchers report contracting CD4+ clones mostly in CM and EM, with CD8+ clones in EMRA.

A 5'RACE reaction primed in the constant segment made cDNA libraries of TCR alpha and TCR beta, and these carried sample barcodes and UMIs. TCRdb redid the calling of the 5' RACE reads with MiXCR, one entry per CDR3 protein. The table shows some 260,000 distinct CDR3 sequences, with approximately 16% occurring only once. The sequence was collected from a man aged 18 to 29 who had mild COVID-19 (a few samples of this study predate the infection). Cell type and time point are not known. Input material: PBMCs or a T cell subset sorted from them (not recorded which).

In nucleotides, the CDR3 is TGTGCCAGCAGCGTAGGGGGGAGTACCTTTACGTATTTT. Its translation: CASSVGGSTFTYF. The chain combines TRBV9 with TRBJ2-3; D is perhaps TRBD1 or TRBD2 (5 bases each). Germline V CDR1 and CDR2: SGDLS, YYNGEE. Trimming removed 0 bases from V and 14 bases from J, with 16 bases in between. This CDR3 comprises 13 residues.